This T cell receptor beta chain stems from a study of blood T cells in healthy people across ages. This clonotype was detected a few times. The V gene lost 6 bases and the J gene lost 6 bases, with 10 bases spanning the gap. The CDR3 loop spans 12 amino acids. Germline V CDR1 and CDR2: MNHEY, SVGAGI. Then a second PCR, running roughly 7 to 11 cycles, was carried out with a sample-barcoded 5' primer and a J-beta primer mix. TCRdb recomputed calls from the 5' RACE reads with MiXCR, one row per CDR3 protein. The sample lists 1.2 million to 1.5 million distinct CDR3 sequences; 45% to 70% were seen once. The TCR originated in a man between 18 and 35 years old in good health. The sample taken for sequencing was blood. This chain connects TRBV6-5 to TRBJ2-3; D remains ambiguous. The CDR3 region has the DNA TGTGCCAGCAGGGCTAGTTCGGATACGCAGTATTTT. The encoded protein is CASRASSDTQYF.